This is a list of T cell receptor beta chains from one sample in a study of T cells in Graves' hyperthyroidism and ophthalmopathy. TCRdb reanalysed the multiplex PCR reads using MiXCR and keeps one entry per CDR3 protein. Altogether 250,000 to 350,000 distinct CDR3 sequences are present, around 15% being singletons, with the ten largest covering about 51%. The material sequenced was blood. The source is a woman aged 55-75 years with Graves' ophthalmopathy. Both conserved end residues are part of each CDR3. Fields, in order: CDR3 length, clone size, J gene, V gene, D gene, CDR3 protein, CDR3 DNA. D genes are given only for firm matches. The size entry is marked missing in some rows and otherwise reads once, few, many or a size class.

CDR3 length: 15
clone size: many
J gene: TRBJ2-7
V gene: TRBV12-3/TRBV12-4
D gene: .
CDR3 protein: CASSLDRDLSYEQYF
CDR3 DNA: TGTGCCAGCAGTTTAGACAGAGATCTATCCTACGAGCAGTACTTC

CDR3 length: 14
clone size: many
J gene: TRBJ2-7
V gene: TRBV7-6
D gene: .
CDR3 protein: CASSDRDGSYEQYF
CDR3 DNA: TGTGCCAGCAGTGACCGGGACGGCTCCTACGAGCAGTACTTC

CDR3 length: 19
clone size: many
J gene: TRBJ1-5
V gene: TRBV28
D gene: TRBD1
CDR3 protein: CASSFPGTGLSWSNQPQHF
CDR3 DNA: TGTGCCAGCAGTTTTCCTGGGACAGGGTTATCTTGGAGCAATCAGCCCCAGCATTTT

CDR3 length: 16
clone size: many
J gene: TRBJ2-2
V gene: TRBV28
D gene: TRBD2
CDR3 protein: CASSLRTSGYTGELFF
CDR3 DNA: TGTGCCAGCAGTTTGAGGACTAGCGGGTACACCGGGGAGCTGTTTTTT

CDR3 length: 13
clone size: many
J gene: TRBJ1-1
V gene: TRBV20-1
D gene: TRBD1
CDR3 protein: CSAYWTGPYEAFF
CDR3 DNA: TGCAGTGCTTATTGGACAGGACCCTACGAAGCTTTCTTT

CDR3 length: 14
clone size: many
J gene: TRBJ1-2
V gene: TRBV11-2
D gene: TRBD1
CDR3 protein: CASRQDRVGYGYTF
CDR3 DNA: TGTGCCAGCAGGCAAGACAGGGTCGGCTATGGCTACACCTTC

CDR3 length: 14
clone size: many
J gene: TRBJ2-5
V gene: TRBV20-1
D gene: TRBD1
CDR3 protein: CSARRGQAVETQYF
CDR3 DNA: TGCAGTGCTAGGAGGGGACAGGCTGTCGAGACCCAGTACTTC

CDR3 length: 14
clone size: .
J gene: TRBJ2-1
V gene: TRBV9
D gene: .
CDR3 protein: CASSVGRGDNEQFF
CDR3 DNA: TGTGCCAGCAGCGTGGGGAGAGGGGACAATGAGCAGTTCTTC

CDR3 length: 14
clone size: many
J gene: TRBJ1-2
V gene: TRBV30
D gene: .
CDR3 protein: CAWSKKDRDYGYTF
CDR3 DNA: TGTGCCTGGAGTAAAAAAGACCGAGACTATGGCTACACCTTC

CDR3 length: 14
clone size: many
J gene: TRBJ1-1
V gene: TRBV28
D gene: TRBD1
CDR3 protein: CASSYRGTNTEAFF
CDR3 DNA: TGTGCCAGCAGTTACAGGGGAACGAACACTGAAGCTTTCTTT

CDR3 length: 17
clone size: .
J gene: TRBJ1-6
V gene: TRBV5-1
D gene: .
CDR3 protein: CASSLLGGRFYNSPLHF
CDR3 DNA: TGCGCCAGCAGCTTGCTCGGGGGGCGATTCTATAATTCACCCCTCCACTTT

CDR3 length: 15
clone size: few
J gene: TRBJ1-5
V gene: TRBV6-2/TRBV6-3
D gene: .
CDR3 protein: CASSQTAVSNQPQHF
CDR3 DNA: TGTGCCAGCAGCCAAACGGCGGTCAGCAATCAGCCCCAGCATTTT

CDR3 length: 13
clone size: many
J gene: TRBJ1-4
V gene: TRBV20-1
D gene: .
CDR3 protein: CSAIATENEKLFF
CDR3 DNA: TGCAGTGCTATCGCGACAGAGAATGAAAAACTGTTTTTT

CDR3 length: 12
clone size: .
J gene: TRBJ2-5
V gene: TRBV6-5
D gene: .
CDR3 protein: CASTSRVETQYF
CDR3 DNA: TGTGCCAGCACCTCACGAGTAGAGACCCAGTACTTC

CDR3 length: 16
clone size: .
J gene: TRBJ1-6
V gene: TRBV7-2
D gene: .
CDR3 protein: CASSLRPGHNNSPLHF
CDR3 DNA: TGTGCCAGCAGCCTACGTCCGGGACATAATAATTCACCCCTCCACTTT

CDR3 length: 13
clone size: few
J gene: TRBJ1-4
V gene: TRBV5-5
D gene: .
CDR3 protein: CASSFADSSFLFF
CDR3 DNA: TGTGCCAGCAGCTTCGCCGACTCAAGCTTTTTGTTTTTT

CDR3 length: 14
clone size: few
J gene: TRBJ2-6
V gene: TRBV18
D gene: .
CDR3 protein: CASSVDSGANVLTF
CDR3 DNA: TGTGCCAGCTCGGTAGACTCTGGGGCCAACGTCCTGACTTTC

CDR3 length: 13
clone size: few
J gene: TRBJ2-7
V gene: TRBV5-1
D gene: TRBD1
CDR3 protein: CASKDRAAYEQYF
CDR3 DNA: TGCGCCAGCAAGGACAGGGCGGCCTACGAGCAGTACTTC

CDR3 length: 15
clone size: few
J gene: TRBJ2-7
V gene: TRBV5-1
D gene: TRBD1
CDR3 protein: CASSPGTGVLYEQYF
CDR3 DNA: TGCGCCAGCAGCCCGGGGACAGGGGTTTTATACGAGCAGTACTTC

CDR3 length: 16
clone size: .
J gene: TRBJ1-1
V gene: TRBV25-1
D gene: .
CDR3 protein: CASSEDRFGTYTEAFF
CDR3 DNA: TGTGCCAGCAGTGAAGATCGTTTTGGCACTTACACTGAAGCTTTCTTT